This TCR beta chain was sequenced in a study of human T cells and chemical hapten exposure. Noted time point: pre-sensitization, week 0. Treatment meaning: therapeutic diphenylcyclopropenone sensitization with weekly scalp DPC. This clonotype occurred a few times. This CDR3 spans 16 amino acids. Each CDR3 protein is one row after TCRdb ran MiXCR on the RACE reads. Here the sample spans more than 300,000 distinct CDR3 sequences, around 5.5% being singletons. The clonotype comes from a woman between 18 and 29 years old with alopecia areata. Some clones in this sample may be carry-over from other donors' samples. This chain joins TRBV21-1 and TRBJ1-1; TRBD1 is the table's D call, not checked against the DNA. TRBV21-1 is shown as a pseudogene. Source: whole blood, taken in connection with sensitization to the hapten diphenylcyclopropenone (DPC). The CDR3 spells CASSKELGTGNTEAFF. CDR3 DNA: TGTGCCAGCAGCAAAGAATTGGGGACCGGTAACACTGAAGCTTTCTTT.